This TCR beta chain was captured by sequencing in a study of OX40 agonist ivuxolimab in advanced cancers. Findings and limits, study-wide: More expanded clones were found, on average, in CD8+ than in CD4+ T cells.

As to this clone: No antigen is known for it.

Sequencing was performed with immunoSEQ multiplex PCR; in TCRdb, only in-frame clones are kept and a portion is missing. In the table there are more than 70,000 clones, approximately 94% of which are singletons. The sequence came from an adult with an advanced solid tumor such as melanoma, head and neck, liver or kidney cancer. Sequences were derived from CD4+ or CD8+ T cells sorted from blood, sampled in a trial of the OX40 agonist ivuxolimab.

The CDR3 sequence: CASSDSARGRSYNEQFF. The CDR3 DNA sequence: TGTGCCAGCAGTGATTCGGCACGCGGACGATCCTACAATGAGCAGTTCTTC. This sequence joins TRBV6-1 and TRBJ2-1; D remains unclear. V gave up 3 bases and J gave up 1 base, with 16 bases separating them. CDR3 length: 17 amino acids. Germline V gene sequence: CDR1 MNHNS, CDR2 SASEGT.